Sequencing of this T cell receptor beta chain was carried out in a study of quantifying T cell responses using KT2 cells. Across the whole study: TCR alpha and beta constant-region primers primed reverse transcription of RNA.

V was cut by 5 bases and J by 3 bases, with 17 bases left in between. This CDR3 has 15 residues. Germline V gene sequence: CDR1 MNHEY, CDR2 SMNVEV (reference sequence). General study points: Very high KT2 spike-in numbers caused saturation in KT2 sequence detection.

This clonotype was seen at least ten times. Its antigen is not known. An oligo carrying a UMI was ligated to the cDNA 3' end. The first PCR ran roughly 4 cycles with an equimolar RC1.1 and RC1.2 beta primer mix. TCRdb analysed the UMI-ligation and nested PCR reads with MiXCR anew, one entry per CDR3 protein. The sample comprises 40,000 to 55,000 distinct CDR3 sequences, around a tenth of which are singletons, and more than 9% rests with the top ten. Sample: PBMCs spiked with cells of the T cell clone KT2. The TCR was taken from a human donor. V usage is TRBV27 and J usage is TRBJ2-7; D possibly matches TRBD1 or TRBD2 (5 bases each). In DNA form, the CDR3 reads TGTGCCAGCAGTCCCCGGCCGGGACGGAACTACGAGCAGTACTTC. This codes for CASSPRPGRNYEQYF.